What follows are 5 T cell receptor beta chains derived from one specimen sequenced in a study of CD8+ T cells in alopecia areata. After isolation, RNA underwent reverse transcription to generate cDNA as the sequencing template. Sequenced by immunoSEQ multiplex PCR; TCRdb stores in-frame clones only, minus some. Seen here are 130,000 to 150,000 clones, 45% to 60% observed once, and the top ten hold about 6.4%. Specimen: CD4+ T cells sorted from blood. The receptors derive from a human donor with alopecia areata.

The chain recombines TRBV11-2 with TRBJ2-3; no clear D. Trimming removed 7 bases at V and 1 base at J, with 15 bases between. Germline loops: CDR1 SGHAT, CDR2 FQNNGV. CDR3 length equals 15 residues. The chain's CDR3 is CASNRALGRTDTQYF. In DNA, the CDR3 is TGTGCCAGCAACCGTGCTTTAGGACGCACAGATACGCAGTATTTT.

The chain links TRBV29-1 to TRBJ2-7, with 7 bases lining up with TRBD1. Germline assignment: CDR1 SQVTM and CDR2 ANQGSEA. V was pared by 2 bases and J by 3 bases, with 7 bases of the junction left unmatched. This CDR3 is 14 amino acids long. The DNA for the CDR3 is TGCAGCGTTGAACAGGTGGGACAGAACTACGAGCAGTACTTC. The encoded protein is CSVEQVGQNYEQYF.

A few counts support this clone. V and J are TRBV27 and TRBJ2-7, with D uncertain. Trimming took off 6 bases at V and 0 bases at J, with 12 bases between the two ends. From germline, CDR1 is MNHEY and CDR2 SMNVEV (reference sequence). The length of the CDR3 is 14 residues. This CDR3 is CASRGTQSSYEQYF. CDR3 bases: TGTGCCAGCAGGGGTACTCAGAGCTCCTACGAGCAGTACTTC.

The rearrangement joins TRBV21-1 to TRBJ2-5; the tabulated D call, TRBD1, remains unverified against the DNA. TRBV21-1 is given as a pseudogene. This CDR3 has 15 amino acids. The CDR3 reads CASSNRQALGETQYF. DNA for the CDR3: TGTGCCAGCAGCAACAGACAGGCCCTGGGGGAGACCCAGTACTTC.

This rearrangement joins TRBV29-1 to TRBJ2-7, with unresolved D. The V and J ends lost 5 bases and 3 bases respectively, with 11 bases between them. The germline V gene encodes CDR1 SQVTM and CDR2 ANQGSEA. The CDR3 consists of 12 residues. DNA of the CDR3: TGCAGCGTTTCAGGTTTGAGCTACGAGCAGTACTTC. Translated: CSVSGLSYEQYF.